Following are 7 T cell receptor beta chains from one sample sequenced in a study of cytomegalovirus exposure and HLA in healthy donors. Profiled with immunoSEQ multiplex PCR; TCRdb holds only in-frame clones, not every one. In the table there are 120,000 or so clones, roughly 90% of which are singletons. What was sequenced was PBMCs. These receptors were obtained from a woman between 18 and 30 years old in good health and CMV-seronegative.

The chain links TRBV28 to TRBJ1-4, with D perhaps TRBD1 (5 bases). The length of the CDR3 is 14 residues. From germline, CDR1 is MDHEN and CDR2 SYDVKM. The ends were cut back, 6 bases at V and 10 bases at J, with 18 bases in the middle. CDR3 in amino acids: CASSPPWRRGKLFF. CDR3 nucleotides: TGTGCCAGCAGCCCCCCTTGGAGAAGGGGAAAACTGTTTTTT.

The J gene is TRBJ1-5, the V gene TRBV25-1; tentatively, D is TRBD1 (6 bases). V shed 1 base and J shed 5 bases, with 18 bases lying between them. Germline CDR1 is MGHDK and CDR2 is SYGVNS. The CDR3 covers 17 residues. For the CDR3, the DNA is TGTGCCAGCAGTGAATCGTCCGAGGTGGGGACACATCAGCCCCAGCATTTT. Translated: CASSESSEVGTHQPQHF.

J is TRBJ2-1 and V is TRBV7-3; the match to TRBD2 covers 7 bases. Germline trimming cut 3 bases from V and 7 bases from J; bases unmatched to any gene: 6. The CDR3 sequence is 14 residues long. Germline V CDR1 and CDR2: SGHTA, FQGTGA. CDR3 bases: TGTGCCAGCAGCTTGTCGGGAGGAAGTAATGAGCAGTTCTTC. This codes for CASSLSGGSNEQFF.

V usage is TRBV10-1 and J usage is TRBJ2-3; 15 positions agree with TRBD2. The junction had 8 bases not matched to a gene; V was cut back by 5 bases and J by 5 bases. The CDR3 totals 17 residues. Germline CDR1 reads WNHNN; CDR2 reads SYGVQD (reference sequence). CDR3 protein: CASSSSGLAGGEDTQYF. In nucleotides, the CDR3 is TGCGCCAGCAGTTCATCTGGACTAGCGGGAGGGGAAGATACGCAGTATTTT.

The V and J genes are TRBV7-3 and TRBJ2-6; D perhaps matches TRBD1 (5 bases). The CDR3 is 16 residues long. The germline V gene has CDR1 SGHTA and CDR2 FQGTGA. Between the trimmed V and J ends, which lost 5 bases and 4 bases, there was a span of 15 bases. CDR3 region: CASSGHRYQGANVLTF. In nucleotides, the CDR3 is TGTGCCAGCAGCGGCCACAGGTACCAAGGGGCCAACGTCCTGACTTTC.

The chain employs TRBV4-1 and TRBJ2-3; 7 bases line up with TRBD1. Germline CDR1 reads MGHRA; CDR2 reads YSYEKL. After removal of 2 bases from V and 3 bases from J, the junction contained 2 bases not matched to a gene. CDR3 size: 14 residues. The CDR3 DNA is TGCGCCAGCAGCCAATTGACAGGGACAGATACGCAGTATTTT. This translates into CASSQLTGTDTQYF.

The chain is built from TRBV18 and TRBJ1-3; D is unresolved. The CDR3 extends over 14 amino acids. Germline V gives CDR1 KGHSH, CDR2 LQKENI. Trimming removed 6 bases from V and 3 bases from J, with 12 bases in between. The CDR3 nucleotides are TGTGCCAGCTCTGCGACCCCGGGTGGAAACACCATATATTTT. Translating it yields CASSATPGGNTIYF.